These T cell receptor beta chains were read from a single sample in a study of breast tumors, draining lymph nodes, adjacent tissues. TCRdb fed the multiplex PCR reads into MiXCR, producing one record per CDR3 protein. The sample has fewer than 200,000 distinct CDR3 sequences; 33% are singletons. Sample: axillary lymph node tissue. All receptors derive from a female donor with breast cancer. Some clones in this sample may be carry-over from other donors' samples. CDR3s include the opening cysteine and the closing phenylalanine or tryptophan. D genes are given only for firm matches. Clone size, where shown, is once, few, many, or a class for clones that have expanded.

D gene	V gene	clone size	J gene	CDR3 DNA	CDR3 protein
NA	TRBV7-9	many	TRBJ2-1	TGTGCCAGCAGACCCTCAGGTAACGAGCAGTTCTTC	CASRPSGNEQFF
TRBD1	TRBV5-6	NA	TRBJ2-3	TGTGCCAGCAGCCTCCCGGGACAGAGGGCTCGATCAGGCACAGATACGCAGTATTTT	CASSLPGQRARSGTDTQYF
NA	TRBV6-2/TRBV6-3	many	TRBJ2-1	TGTGCCAGCAGTTACAAAGGACGTAGGGGGGAGCAGTTCTTC	CASSYKGRRGEQFF
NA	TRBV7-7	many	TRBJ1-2	TGTGCTAGCAGCCCCTTAGGGGAGGAAGGGGGCTACACCTTC	CASSPLGEEGGYTF
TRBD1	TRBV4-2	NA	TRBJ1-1	TGTGCCAGCAGCCAAGATAGGACAGGGAGATTGGTGGCTTTCTTT	CASSQDRTGRLVAFF
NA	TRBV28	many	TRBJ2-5	TGTGCCAGCAAACGCGGTCCAGGGGCAGAGACCCAGTACTTC	CASKRGPGAETQYF
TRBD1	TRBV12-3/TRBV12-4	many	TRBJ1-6	TGTGCCAGCAGCCCTTGGAGGGGACAGGGAGGGAATTCACCCCTCCACTTT	CASSPWRGQGGNSPLHF
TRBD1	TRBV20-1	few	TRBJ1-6	TGCAGTGCTAGAGATGGGAGGGACAGTCGCAATTCACCCCTCCACTTT	CSARDGRDSRNSPLHF
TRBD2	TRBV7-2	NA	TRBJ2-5	TGTGCCAGCAGCTCCCTGGGACTAGCGGGGGGGCAGGAGACCCAGTACTTC	CASSSLGLAGGQETQYF
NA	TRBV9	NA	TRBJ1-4	TGTGCCAGCAGCGTAGGGCAGGGTTTTGGAAAACTGTTTTTT	CASSVGQGFGKLFF
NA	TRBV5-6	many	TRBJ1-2	TGTGCCAGCAGCCCCGGCGGATCAGGGGCATGGTCCCCTGGCTACACCTTC	CASSPGGSGAWSPGYTF
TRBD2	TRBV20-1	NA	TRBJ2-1	TGCAGTGCCGCTAGCGGGGGGGCCTGGGGTGATGAGCAGTTCTTC	CSAASGGAWGDEQFF
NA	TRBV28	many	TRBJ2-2	TGTGCCAGCAGTTTTACACAATTTGTCGGGGAGCTGTTTTTT	CASSFTQFVGELFF